This T cell receptor beta chain was documented in a study of T cell responses to AZD1222 COVID-19 vaccine (dated by TCRdb to 2020 to 2023). Regarding the research as a whole: A total of 230 to 250 trial participants underwent TCR sequencing, of whom around 200 received two doses of AZD1222 and around 25 received two doses of the MenACWY control vaccine. Trial participants were enrolled by age into subgroups of 18-55, 56-69 and 70-plus years, and roughly 160, 29 and 62 TCR-sequenced participants, respectively, were included in these subgroups.

Taken with the paper, the label for time point translates to: about 28 days (+/-7) after the second vaccine dose. The treatment or condition label for this specimen denotes: meningococcal conjugate vaccine given as trial control. Vaccinee samples came from UK trials COV001 and COV002, including a single-blind randomized controlled phase 2/3 trial of AZD1222 (ChAdOx1 nCoV-19) in healthy adults. Trial participant PBMC samples were collected at day 0 and day 28 after the second dose for TCRbeta chain sequencing. The CDR3, from cysteine to phenylalanine, totals 12 residues. The only DNA kept is the CDR3, 36 bases in frame from the first base. CDR1 and CDR2 (GTSNPN, SVGIG) derive from the germline V gene (reference sequence). V lost 5 bases and J lost 2 bases; the stretch between them is 10 bases long. What the research found in general, with its limitations: In the small 56-69-year group, the increase in depth fell short of significance, most likely because of low power. Conclusions about previously exposed vaccinees are limited, since just six or seven AZD1222 recipients were seropositive for SARS-CoV-2 at baseline. A significant rise in spike-specific TCR breadth and depth was observed after two AZD1222 doses relative to day 0 and relative to MenACWY recipients. Because no day 14 peak-response samples were available, the repertoires could be characterized only after the peak T cell response. Nearly half of unique spike-specific TCRs reportedly recognized epitopes outside regions mutated in the B.1.351 and B.1.1.7 variants. CD4 TCRs associated with the vaccine covered the entire spike protein, and the dominant responses were in regions 160-218 and 743-854. Most participants were white British and females outnumbered males, and the authors suggested that clonal diversity may have been underestimated.

The CDR3 regions of human TCRbeta chains were subjected to immunosequencing. On the study's bioinformatics: Repertoire TCRs were matched against a reference library of SARS-CoV-2-specific TCRs generated with the MIRA antigen-specificity platform. Breadth meant the fraction of unique TCRs that were SARS-CoV-2-associated, whereas depth meant the fraction of total T cells that were SARS-CoV-2-associated. Using the MIRA data, each spike-specific TCR was assigned both to the spike region to which the TCR was reactive and to a CD4 or CD8 class. Log10-transformed breadth and depth values were compared by one-way ANOVA with Sidak's multiple comparisons tests. TCRdb re-hosts the immuneACCESS table, in-frame sequences only. Its copies lack some clones; in the studies checked, an unresolved V gene accounts for under half of them, and the cause for the rest is not known. From that table come the V and J calls and clone size; the DNA was used to work out D and trimming. The sample includes some 180,000 clones, with just over 90% observed a single time. The top ten hold less than 4% of the sample.

For this clone: This receptor's antigen is unknown. It has no much larger one-base neighbor in the sample; base qualities were not kept.

The clonotype comes from an adult who received the MenACWY meningococcal vaccine as a control. This specimen consisted of peripheral blood, obtained 28 days after the second dose of the MenACWY control vaccine. The V gene is TRBV30 and the J gene is TRBJ2-7, with the D gene not confidently named. DNA sequence: TGTGCCTGGGGCCGACGGACCTACGAGCAGTACTTC. This sequence encodes CAWGRRTYEQYF.